This T cell receptor beta chain was recorded in a study of blood T cell repertoires in COVID-19. For the study at large: Material from acute and convalescent COVID-19 was sourced from the United States, Italy and Spain.

Methods used by the authors: Estimated nucleated cell counts came from reference gene primer amplification. Profiled with immunoSEQ multiplex PCR; TCRdb holds only in-frame clones, not every one. V, J and clone size derive from that table, while D and trimming were established from the DNA sequence. Here the sample spans 170,000 or so clones, 88% being singletons. Trimming took 1 base from V and 5 from J, leaving 15 bases between them. The CDR3 totals 15 residues. Germline V gene data show CDR1 as MDHEN and CDR2 as SYDVKM. V and J are TRBV28 and TRBJ2-7; TRBD1 might be the D (5 bases). This clonotype was obtained from a woman in her late teens or twenties who had recovered from COVID-19. The sample was PBMCs or T cells enriched from blood (not recorded which). CDR3 residues: CASSLYTDSRDEQYF. CDR3 in DNA: TGTGCCAGCAGTTTATACACAGACAGTAGGGACGAGCAGTACTTC.